The 21 T cell receptor beta chains in this list originate from one sample, sequenced in a study of blood T cells in healthy people across ages. A second PCR of about 7 to 12 cycles used a sample-barcoded 5' primer and a J-beta primer mix. MiXCR was run by TCRdb on the 5' RACE reads, yielding one entry per CDR3 protein. Here the sample spans hundreds of thousands of distinct CDR3 sequences, roughly 60% being singletons. Material: blood. These receptors were obtained from a man aged 25-40 years in good health.

The CDR3 is CASSWGTSIEETQYF. The CDR3 coding sequence is TGTGCCAGCAGCTGGGGGACTAGCATTGAGGAGACCCAGTACTTC. The chain employs TRBV7-2 and TRBJ2-7; 9 nucleotides match TRBD2. The DNA end is a closer match to TRBJ2-5, so the J assignment may be wrong. This CDR3 contains 15 residues. Germline values: CDR1 SGHTA, CDR2 FQGNSA.

V gene TRBV25-1 combines with J gene TRBJ2-1; a possible D gene is TRBD2 (6 bases). Germline lookup yields CDR1 MGHDK and CDR2 SYGVNS. V lost 4 bases to trimming and J lost 9 bases, with 19 bases between them. This CDR3 has 15 residues. The DNA for the CDR3 is TGTGCCAGCAGTGCCCTCACTAGCTCTTGGGCTGAGCAGTTCTTC. The encoded protein is CASSALTSSWAEQFF.

This chain links TRBV20-1 with TRBJ2-5, with 11 bases lining up with TRBD2. The J call may be incorrect, as the DNA end agrees better with TRBJ2-7. The CDR3 loop spans 14 amino acids. Germline V gene sequence: CDR1 DFQATT, CDR2 SNEGSKA (reference sequence). DNA of the CDR3: TGCAGTGCTAGGCCCGGGACTAGCGGCCCCGAGCAGTACTTC. Encoded protein: CSARPGTSGPEQYF.

This sequence joins TRBV4-2 and TRBJ2-7; the D gene is possibly TRBD2 (6 bases). Germline values: CDR1 LGHNA, CDR2 YNFKEQ. V lost 6 bases to trimming and J lost 3 bases, with 12 bases between them. The CDR3 has 13 residues. In DNA form, the CDR3 reads TGTGCCAGCAGTCGGGACTTCTACTACGAGCAGTACTTC. Translating gives CASSRDFYYEQYF.

J is TRBJ2-7 and V is TRBV7-2, with no clear D. The germline V gene has CDR1 SGHTA and CDR2 FQGNSA. The CDR3 spans 15 residues. With 1 base removed from V and 4 bases from J, the gap between germline ends came to 14 bases. CDR3: CASSLGPGGGYEQYF. Written as DNA, the CDR3 is TGTGCCAGCAGCTTAGGGCCAGGCGGCGGATACGAGCAGTACTTC.

The chain employs TRBV7-2 and TRBJ2-7; D perhaps matches TRBD2 (6 bases). Germline CDR1 SGHTA, CDR2 FQGNSA. There are 14 residues in the CDR3. V dropped 7 bases and J dropped 0 bases, with 13 bases sitting between them. This chain's CDR3 is CASMGGESSYEQYF. The CDR3, as DNA: TGTGCCAGCATGGGGGGAGAGAGCTCCTACGAGCAGTACTTC.

The rearrangement joins TRBV6-2 or TRBV6-3 to TRBJ2-1; D not certain. CDR3 length: 12 amino acids. Germline V gene data show CDR1 as MNHEY and CDR2 as SVGEGT. With 5 bases removed from V and 10 bases from J, the gap between germline ends came to 12 bases. The DNA of the CDR3 is TGTGCCAGCAGTAAAATCCTCTACGAGCAGTTCTTC. This gives the protein CASSKILYEQFF.

Only a few counts were recorded for this clonotype. This chain links TRBV20-1 with TRBJ2-5; D is perhaps TRBD1 (5 bases). The CDR3 sequence is 13 residues long. Germline loops: CDR1 DFQATT, CDR2 SNEGSKA (reference sequence). CDR3 protein: CGTGFQFPETQYF. The CDR3 coding sequence is TGCGGCACAGGATTCCAATTTCCGGAGACCCAGTACTTC.

This rearrangement joins TRBV2 to TRBJ2-3; tentatively, D is TRBD2 (5 bases). This CDR3 spans 14 amino acids. With 2 bases removed from V and 2 bases from J, the gap between germline ends came to 8 bases. Germline CDR1 SNHLY, CDR2 FYNNEI. CDR3 sequence (DNA): TGTGCCAGCAGTGAAACGGGGTACACAGATACGCAGTATTTT. Amino acid sequence: CASSETGYTDTQYF.

This clonotype was detected many times. The rearrangement links TRBV4-3 to TRBJ2-1, with 8 positions matching TRBD2. The V segment lost 1 base and the J segment 8 bases; nucleotides outside the gene matches: 7. This CDR3 contains 15 residues. Germline assignment: CDR1 LGHNA and CDR2 YSLEER. The CDR3: CASSQGNSGNDEQFF. CDR3 sequence (DNA): TGCGCCAGCAGCCAAGGTAATAGCGGGAACGATGAGCAGTTCTTC.

The J gene is TRBJ1-1, the V gene TRBV18; D not certain. CDR3 length: 15 amino acids. The germline V and J ends were trimmed by 0 bases and 2 bases, with 10 bases remaining between them. Germline V gives CDR1 KGHSH, CDR2 LQKENI. This CDR3 reads CASSPPTRTNTEAFF. The DNA of the CDR3 is TGTGCCAGCTCACCACCAACAAGGACTAACACTGAAGCTTTCTTT.

This clonotype was seen a few times. This rearrangement joins TRBV4-2 to TRBJ2-3; D gene uncertain. Germline assignment: CDR1 LGHNA and CDR2 YNFKEQ. The CDR3 totals 15 residues. V was shortened by 1 base and J by 3 bases, with 11 bases between the two germline ends. The CDR3 spells CASSQGSLGTDTQYF. DNA for the CDR3: TGTGCCAGCAGCCAAGGCAGCTTGGGAACAGATACGCAGTATTTT.

This clonotype was recorded once. V is TRBV6-1 and J is TRBJ2-4, with TRBD1 identical over 7 bases. The tail of the sequence fits TRBJ2-7 better, so the J call may be wrong. The CDR3 spans 14 residues. Germline CDR1 reads MNHNS; CDR2 reads SASEGT. The CDR3 is CASGRQGETYEQYF. Written as DNA, the CDR3 is TGTGCCAGCGGGAGACAGGGTGAAACCTACGAGCAGTACTTC.

This clonotype appeared a few times. The chain carries TRBV20-1 and TRBJ1-1; D is possibly TRBD1 (6 bases). Trimming cost V 3 bases and J 0 bases, with 11 bases left between them. This CDR3 is built from 14 residues. Per the germline V gene, CDR1 is DFQATT and CDR2 is SNEGSKA (reference sequence). This CDR3 is CSARLGQLNTEAFF. CDR3 nucleotides: TGCAGTGCTAGGCTAGGACAGCTGAACACTGAAGCTTTCTTT.

This clonotype was counted only a few times. V is TRBV5-1 and J is TRBJ2-5, with D uncertain. The V end was cut by 6 bases, the J end by 4 bases, with 19 bases between. The CDR3 runs to 15 residues. Germline loops: CDR1 SGHRS, CDR2 YFSETQ. CDR3 sequence: CASNTLTGGRETQYF. For the CDR3, the DNA is TGCGCCAGCAACACTTTAACCGGTGGCCGAGAGACCCAGTACTTC.

This chain joins TRBV29-1 and TRBJ2-1; D unresolved. V was clipped by 7 bases and J by 4 bases, with 14 bases between them. The CDR3 has 13 residues. CDR1 is SQVTM and CDR2 is ANQGSEA in the germline V gene. CDR3: CSAQVVVYNEQFF. CDR3 in DNA: TGCAGCGCCCAGGTAGTGGTTTACAATGAGCAGTTCTTC.

The V call is TRBV2, the J call TRBJ2-5; possible D gene TRBD1, 6 bases. The germline gives CDR1 SNHLY, CDR2 FYNNEI. The CDR3 contains 13 residues. V dropped 4 bases and J dropped 5 bases, with 11 bases sitting between them. The CDR3, as DNA: TGTGCCAGCAGTGGTGGGGGCTTTGAGACCCAGTACTTC. It encodes CASSGGGFETQYF. Full variable domain (missing parts from reference TRBV2 and TRBJ2-5): EPEVTQTPSHQVTQMGQEVILRCVPISNHLYFYWYRQILGQKVEFLVSFYNNEISEKSEIFDDQFSVERPDGSNFTLKIRSTKLEDSAMYFCASSGGGFETQYFGPGTRLLVL.

The CDR3 protein is CASSQVERGAYEQYF. CDR3 bases: TGCGCCAGCAGCCAAGTTGAGCGGGGGGCGTACGAGCAGTACTTC. The chain employs TRBV4-1 and TRBJ2-7, with 9 bases identical to TRBD2. V lost 1 base and J lost 4; bases outside the gene matches: 5. Germline CDR1 reads MGHRA; CDR2 reads YSYEKL. The CDR3 extends over 15 amino acids.

The V gene is TRBV5-1, the J gene TRBJ2-3, with 7 bases aligning to TRBD1. Germline V CDR1 and CDR2: SGHRS, YFSETQ. J gave up 5 bases and V 5 bases, and 2 bases lay outside the gene matches. The CDR3 totals 12 residues. The CDR3 nucleotides read TGCGCCAGCAGGCACAGGGGAGATACGCAGTATTTT. This translates into CASRHRGDTQYF. The full variable domain, completed using reference TRBV5-1 and TRBJ2-3, is KAGVTQTPRYLIKTRGQQVTLSCSPISGHRSVSWYQQTPGQGLQFLFEYFSETQRNKGNFPGRFSGRQFSNSRSEMNVSTLELGDSALYLCASRHRGDTQYFGPGTRLTVL.

J is TRBJ2-3 and V is TRBV28; D might be TRBD1 (5 bases). This CDR3 is 12 amino acids long. From germline, CDR1 is MDHEN and CDR2 SYDVKM. V was shortened by 5 bases and J by 6 bases, with 9 bases between the two germline ends. CDR3 bases: TGTGCCAGCAGTGGGGCAGCCGATACGCAGTATTTT. Its protein is CASSGAADTQYF.

At least ten counts were recorded for this clonotype. The V call is TRBV29-1, the J call TRBJ2-1; D possibly corresponds to TRBD2 (6 bases). Germline V CDR1 and CDR2: SQVTM, ANQGSEA. The CDR3 runs 14 residues. Trimming left V 5 bases short and J 8 bases short, with 19 bases between. CDR3 loop: CSVQAGQSSHEQFF. The CDR3 bases are TGCAGCGTTCAAGCGGGCCAGTCGAGTCATGAGCAGTTCTTC.